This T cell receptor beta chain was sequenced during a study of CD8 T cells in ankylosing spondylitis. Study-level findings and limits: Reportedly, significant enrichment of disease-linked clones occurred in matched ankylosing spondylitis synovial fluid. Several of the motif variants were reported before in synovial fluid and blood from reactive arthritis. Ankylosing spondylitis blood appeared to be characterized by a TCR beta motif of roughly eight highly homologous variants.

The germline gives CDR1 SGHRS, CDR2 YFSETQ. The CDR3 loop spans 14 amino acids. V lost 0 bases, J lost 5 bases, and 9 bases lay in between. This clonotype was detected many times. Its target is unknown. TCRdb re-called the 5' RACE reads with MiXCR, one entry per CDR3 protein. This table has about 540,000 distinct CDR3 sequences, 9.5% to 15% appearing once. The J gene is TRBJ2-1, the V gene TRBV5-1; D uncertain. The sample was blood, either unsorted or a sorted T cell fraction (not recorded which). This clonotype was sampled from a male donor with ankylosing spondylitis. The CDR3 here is CASSLAPSDNEQFF. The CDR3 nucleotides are TGCGCCAGCAGCTTGGCGCCCAGTGACAATGAGCAGTTCTTC.